This TCR beta chain was obtained from a study of cytomegalovirus exposure and HLA in healthy donors. Both 60 Vbeta primers and 13 Jbeta primers went into the PCR. The protocol was immunoSEQ multiplex PCR, while the TCRdb copy is restricted to in-frame clones and leaves out a portion. The sample consists of about 120,000 clones, around 81% of them appearing once. CDR3 size: 14 residues. V was clipped by 4 bases and J by 2 bases, with 12 bases between them. Germline-derived CDR1 and CDR2 are SGDLS and YYNGEE. Points on this clone: The antigen is unknown.

Whole-study results and caveats: With high specificity and sensitivity, the classifier reportedly diagnosed cytomegalovirus status. Available immune exposure information covered CMV serostatus only.

The TCR originated in a woman aged 40 to 55 in good health and CMV-seronegative. This chain joins TRBV9 and TRBJ1-1; tentative D call: TRBD1 (5 bases). The sequenced sample was PBMCs. CDR3: CASSIRQFNTEAFF. The DNA of the CDR3 is TGTGCCAGCAGCATTAGACAGTTTAACACTGAAGCTTTCTTT.